A single sample is the source of the 25 T cell receptor beta chains below, sequenced in a study of T cells in Graves' hyperthyroidism and ophthalmopathy (dated by TCRdb to about 2019). The library was built by means of multiplex PCR. The listed sequencing device is Illumina HiSeq 2000. Amplification of TCR beta CDR3 regions was carried out from RNA transcripts. The TCR CDR3 was subjected to a first round of RT-PCR using the HTBI primer set and the Qiagen OneStep RT-PCR kit. The public sequencing data were trimmed at Q25 with fastp and processed into clonotypes with MiXCR by TCRdb, which kept only in-frame beta chains. Rows matching on CDR3 protein sequence are summarized as one entry with the most common DNA and genes. The sample contains about 300,000 distinct CDR3 sequences, about 15% of them found a single time. The ten biggest clones cover 33% of the sample. The sequenced sample consisted of blood. These receptors all come from a man aged 30 to 45 with Graves' hyperthyroidism.

Notes on this clonotype: This likely comes from a read error, as the CDR3 has no conserved phenylalanine or tryptophan at its end. The chain couples TRBV15 to TRBJ1-5; D uncertain. V gave up 4 bases and J gave up 5 bases, with 6 bases separating them. The CDR3 runs to 12 residues. Looked up from germline, CDR1 is LNHNV and CDR2 is YYDKDF (reference sequence). The CDR3 DNA reads as TGTGCCACCAGCACCAGCGATCAGCCCCAGCATTCT. Its protein is CATSTSDQPQHS.

V and J are TRBV27 and TRBJ2-3; 12 nucleotides line up with TRBD2. CDR1 is MNHEY and CDR2 is SMNVEV in the germline V gene (reference sequence). The V segment lost 5 bases and the J segment 4 bases; nucleotides outside the gene matches: 7. The CDR3 sequence is 16 residues long. The CDR3 DNA reads TGTGCCAGCAGTCAACTAGCGGGAGGAGGGGCAGATACGCAGTATTTT. It encodes CASSQLAGGGADTQYF.

At least ten counts were recorded for this clonotype. The CDR3 is CAWSAGTGSYEQYF. CDR3 in DNA: TGTGCCTGGAGTGCTGGGACAGGGTCCTACGAGCAGTACTTC. V gene TRBV30 combines with J gene TRBJ2-7, with TRBD1 identical over 9 bases. The CDR3 is made up of 14 amino acids. The V gene's germline CDR1 is GTSNPN and CDR2 SVGIG (reference sequence). Trimming at V came to 1 base and at J to 1 base, leaving 2 bases not matched to a gene.

There are many counts of this clonotype. The gene calls are TRBV5-1 and TRBJ2-3; maybe TRBD1 (6 bases). The CDR3 is made up of 14 amino acids. Trimming took 4 bases from V and 1 from J, leaving 10 bases between them. Germline CDR1 and CDR2: SGHRS and YFSETQ. In DNA form, the CDR3 reads TGCGCCAGCAGCCTTGGACAGCGCACAGATACGCAGTATTTT. Encoded protein: CASSLGQRTDTQYF.

The chain couples TRBV2 to TRBJ1-1; TRBD1 might be the D (5 bases). The V gene lost 6 bases and the J gene lost 2 bases, with 22 bases spanning the gap. The CDR3 has 17 residues. From germline, CDR1 is SNHLY and CDR2 FYNNEI. The CDR3 protein is CASRALWWGGKNTEAFF. Written as DNA, the CDR3 is TGTGCCAGCAGGGCACTTTGGTGGGGGGGTAAAAACACTGAAGCTTTCTTT.

This clonotype was seen many times. The V and J genes are TRBV11-2 and TRBJ1-1; 7 bases agree with TRBD1. This CDR3 comprises 14 residues. Per the germline V gene, CDR1 is SGHAT and CDR2 is FQNNGV. Losses at the gene ends were 3 bases for V and 5 bases for J; bases not matched to a gene: 6. The CDR3 sequence is CASSLGQSVTEAFF. For the CDR3, the DNA is TGTGCCAGCAGCTTGGGACAGTCTGTAACTGAAGCTTTCTTT.

The J gene is TRBJ2-2, the V gene TRBV4-1, with 9 bases that match TRBD1. Germline V CDR1 and CDR2: MGHRA, YSYEKL. V gave up 1 base and J gave up 6 bases; unmatched junction bases: 9. The CDR3 length is 17 residues. Here the CDR3 DNA reads TGCGCCAGCAGCCAAGTATTGTCGGACAGGGGTCCCGGGGAGCTGTTTTTT. This translates into CASSQVLSDRGPGELFF.

The CDR3 sequence is CAGGRSSYEQYF. The CDR3 DNA follows: TGTGCCGGAGGCAGAAGCTCCTACGAGCAGTACTTC. The chain combines TRBV27 with TRBJ2-7; tentative D call: TRBD2 (5 bases). Trimming left V 11 bases short and J 0 bases short, with 11 bases between. The CDR3 runs to 12 residues. CDR1 MNHEY and CDR2 SMNVEV come from the germline V gene (reference sequence).

This clonotype came up a few times. The chain links TRBV19 to TRBJ1-2, with 8 bases matching TRBD1. From germline, CDR1 is LNHDA and CDR2 SQIVND (reference sequence). Trimming cost V 4 bases and J 3 bases; bases outside gene matches: 4. This CDR3 has 14 amino acids. CDR3 protein: CASSNTGQDYGYTF. The CDR3 DNA sequence: TGTGCCAGTAGTAATACGGGACAGGACTATGGCTACACCTTC.

At least ten counts were recorded for this clonotype. J is TRBJ1-5 and V is TRBV9, with TRBD1 matching over 7 bases. The germline CDR1 and CDR2 sequences are SGDLS and YYNGEE. With V trimmed by 1 base and J by 3 bases, 4 bases remained unmatched. CDR3 size: 15 residues. The CDR3, as DNA: TGTGCCAGCAGCGTAACAGGGGCCCCCAATCAGCCCCAGCATTTT. Protein product: CASSVTGAPNQPQHF.

This clonotype occurred many times. The gene calls are TRBV7-2 and TRBJ2-3, with 9 bases lining up with TRBD2. The CDR3 contains 17 residues. Germline V lookup: CDR1 SGHTA, CDR2 FQGNSA. Losses at the gene ends were 4 bases for V and 2 bases for J; bases not matched to a gene: 10. The CDR3 coding sequence is TGTGCCAGCAGCTGGGGTGTAGCGGGAGTGAACACAGATACGCAGTATTTT. It codes for CASSWGVAGVNTDTQYF.

This clonotype was seen a handful of times. The rearrangement joins TRBV29-1 to TRBJ2-1; the match to TRBD2 covers 7 bases. The CDR3 contains 14 residues. The ends lost 6 bases at V and 2 bases at J; junction bases unmatched: 7. Germline V lookup: CDR1 SQVTM, CDR2 ANQGSEA. CDR3 sequence (DNA): TGCAGCGTAGAGAGCGGGACCCCCTACAATGAGCAGTTCTTC. Translation: CSVESGTPYNEQFF.

This chain uses TRBV5-1 with TRBJ2-7, with 8 positions matching TRBD2. The CDR3 runs to 15 residues. The germline V gene encodes CDR1 SGHRS and CDR2 YFSETQ. J lost 2 bases, V lost 4 bases, and 8 bases had no gene match. In nucleotides, the CDR3 is TGCGCCAGCAGCCCGATAAGCGGGAGTACCTACGAGCAGTACTTC. Translated, it gives CASSPISGSTYEQYF.

This clonotype was recorded many times. V usage is TRBV3-1 and J usage is TRBJ2-7; tentatively, D is TRBD1 or TRBD2 (6 bases each). The CDR3 extends over 15 amino acids. Germline CDR1 reads LGHDT; CDR2 reads YNNKEL (reference sequence). With 0 bases removed from V and 5 bases from J, the gap between germline ends came to 14 bases. The CDR3 DNA sequence: TGTGCCAGCAGCCAAGAGTCCAGGGGAGGCGACGAGCAGTACTTC. Translated, it gives CASSQESRGGDEQYF.

CDR3 DNA: TGTGCCAGCAGCAACAGGGACTACGAGCAGTACTTC. Its protein product is CASSNRDYEQYF. This chain connects TRBV7-8 to TRBJ2-7; D is possibly TRBD1 (6 bases). CDR1 and CDR2 (germline): SGHVS, FQNEAQ. This CDR3 is built from 12 residues. With 5 bases removed from V and 3 bases from J, the gap between germline ends came to 8 bases.

This clonotype occurred a few times. This chain uses TRBV29-1 with TRBJ2-5; possible D gene TRBD2, 5 bases. The V gene's germline CDR1 is SQVTM and CDR2 ANQGSEA. V was pared by 4 bases and J by 4 bases, with 7 bases between. The CDR3 contains 11 residues. The CDR3 DNA is TGCAGCGTTGGGCGGGCAGAGACCCAGTACTTC. It yields the protein CSVGRAETQYF.

The J gene is TRBJ2-1, the V gene TRBV10-3; 9 nucleotides match TRBD2. The V and J ends lost 0 bases and 6 bases, in that order; junction bases with no gene match: 12. Germline V gives CDR1 ENHRY, CDR2 SYGVKD. CDR3 length: 18 amino acids. This CDR3 reads CAISESLTSGSDSNEQFF. CDR3 DNA sequence: TGTGCCATCAGTGAGTCGTTGACTAGCGGCTCTGACAGCAATGAGCAGTTCTTC.

Ten or more counts support this clonotype. The chain combines TRBV6-1 with TRBJ1-5; D is undetermined. Between the trimmed V and J ends, which lost 1 base and 9 bases, there was a span of 10 bases. Germline-derived CDR1 and CDR2 are MNHNS and SASEGT. The CDR3 extends over 13 amino acids. CDR3 sequence: CASSEGFRTPQHF. Here the CDR3 DNA reads TGTGCCAGCAGTGAAGGGTTCCGGACGCCCCAGCATTTT.

The rearrangement uses TRBV18 and TRBJ2-1, with D perhaps TRBD2 (5 bases). CDR1 is KGHSH, CDR2 LQKENI, per germline. V lost 0 bases to trimming and J lost 2 bases, with 11 bases between them. The CDR3 covers 16 residues. Here the CDR3 DNA reads TGTGCCAGCTCACCACCAAACGGGGTAACCTACAATGAGCAGTTCTTC. Translation gives CASSPPNGVTYNEQFF.

Many counts were recorded for this clonotype. This chain connects TRBV3-1 to TRBJ1-1; D is uncertain. Germline values: CDR1 LGHDT, CDR2 YNNKEL (reference sequence). V was cut by 0 bases and J by 3 bases, with 14 bases left in between. The CDR3 consists of 16 residues. The CDR3, as DNA: TGTGCCAGCAGCCAAGAATTTAAGCTAACTGACACTGAAGCTTTCTTT. Protein product: CASSQEFKLTDTEAFF.

V gene TRBV28 combines with J gene TRBJ2-4; 7 bases line up with TRBD1. Losses at the gene ends were 5 bases for V and 11 bases for J; bases not matched to a gene: 6. The V gene's germline CDR1 is MDHEN and CDR2 SYDVKM. The CDR3 is made up of 12 amino acids. This chain's CDR3 is CASSPRTGFQYF. The CDR3 region has the DNA TGTGCCAGCAGTCCCCGGACAGGTTTTCAGTACTTC.

This clonotype was observed many times. J is TRBJ2-1 and V is TRBV7-8; D assignment may be TRBD1 or TRBD2 (5 bases each). The germline V gene has CDR1 SGHVS and CDR2 FQNEAQ. V was clipped by 3 bases and J by 8 bases, with 14 bases between them. The CDR3 is 14 amino acids. Here the CDR3 DNA reads TGTGCCAGCAGCTTGTTGGGGGATAGGTATGAGCAGTTCTTC. Amino acid sequence: CASSLLGDRYEQFF.

This clonotype has a count of ten or more. The chain is built from TRBV20-1 and TRBJ2-2; D gene ambiguous. The CDR3 covers 14 residues. Germline V gene sequence: CDR1 DFQATT, CDR2 SNEGSKA (reference sequence). Trimming took off 0 bases at V and 5 bases at J, with 10 bases between the two ends. The DNA of the CDR3 is TGCAGTGCTAGAGATCTGAGTGGTACCGGGGAGCTGTTTTTT. This codes for CSARDLSGTGELFF.

There are a few counts of this clonotype. The rearrangement joins TRBV24-1 to TRBJ1-2; 8 nucleotides align to TRBD1. The CDR3 loop spans 16 amino acids. CDR1 KGHDR and CDR2 SFDVKD come from the germline V gene. V lost 3 bases, J lost 8 bases, and 13 bases stayed unmatched. For the CDR3, the DNA is TGTGCCACCAGTGATCCCCCCAGGACAGGGACGGAGGGCTACACCTTC. Translation gives CATSDPPRTGTEGYTF.

This clonotype was counted at least ten times. The V call is TRBV28, the J call TRBJ2-5; 10 bases fit TRBD1. The CDR3 is made up of 14 amino acids. Germline trimming cut 5 bases from V and 7 bases from J; bases unmatched to any gene: 7. CDR1 MDHEN and CDR2 SYDVKM come from the germline V gene. The CDR3 sequence: CASSGDRGTGTQYF. CDR3 bases: TGTGCCAGCAGTGGGGACAGGGGTACGGGGACCCAGTACTTC.